One sample yielded the 5 T cell receptor beta chains listed below, sequenced in a study of blood T cell repertoires in COVID-19. Sequencing was performed with immunoSEQ multiplex PCR; in TCRdb, only in-frame clones are kept and a portion is missing. The sample includes roughly 120,000 clones, around nine tenths of them seen just once. The sequenced sample consisted of peripheral blood. All receptors come from a human donor in a cohort sampled during active COVID-19.

V is TRBV10-1 and J is TRBJ2-5; D not certain. This CDR3 spans 13 amino acids. Trimming removed 3 bases at V and 2 bases at J, with 7 bases between. Per the germline V gene, CDR1 is WNHNN and CDR2 is SYGVQD (reference sequence). The CDR3 bases are TGCGCCAGCAGTGACAGTATTCAAGAGACCCAGTACTTC. It codes for CASSDSIQETQYF.

This clone was observed a handful of times. This sample also contains other DNA sequences that code for the same CDR3. The chain links TRBV6-5 to TRBJ1-5; a possible D gene is TRBD1 (6 bases). The germline V gene encodes CDR1 MNHEY and CDR2 SVGAGI. V was pared by 7 bases and J by 1 base, with 11 bases between. This CDR3 spans 14 amino acids. CDR3 in amino acids: CASNPTGSNQPQHF. CDR3 coding DNA: TGTGCCAGCAATCCGACAGGCAGCAATCAGCCCCAGCATTTT.

The chain carries TRBV20-1 and TRBJ1-1; D gene unclear. Trimming left V 5 bases short and J 4 bases short, with 5 bases between. The germline V gene has CDR1 DFQATT and CDR2 SNEGSKA (reference sequence). CDR3 size: 10 residues. CDR3 DNA: TGCAGTGCTCCTAGCACTGAAGCTTTCTTT. It translates to CSAPSTEAFF.

The J gene is TRBJ2-4, the V gene TRBV21-1; the table gives TRBD1 as D, unverified against the DNA. TRBV21-1 is given as a pseudogene. This CDR3 has 15 residues. The CDR3 bases are TGTGCCAGCAGCAAAGTTTTGGCAGGCAGAAACATTCAGTACTTC. It specifies CASSKVLAGRNIQYF.

The chain uses TRBV5-1 and TRBJ2-7, with TRBD1 identical over 10 bases. The CDR3 covers 16 residues. The V gene end was trimmed by 0 bases and the J gene end by 0 bases; junction bases not matched to a gene: 3. Germline loops: CDR1 SGHRS, CDR2 YFSETQ. Written as DNA, the CDR3 is TGCGCCAGCAGCTTGGAGGGACAGGGGCGCTCCTACGAGCAGTACTTC. Its protein is CASSLEGQGRSYEQYF.